The text below deals with one TCR beta chain. Its antigen is not identified. The sample belongs to a study of OX40 agonist ivuxolimab in advanced cancers. Study information: Dose-escalation cases comprised hepatocellular carcinoma, melanoma, renal cell or head and neck cancer. Regarding the study as a whole: CD4+ and CD8+ T cells in blood underwent clonal expansion by week 6 at 0.1 to 3.0 mg/kg.

The table came from immunoSEQ multiplex PCR; TCRdb's copy has only in-frame clones and leaves some out. The data show about 96,000 clones, less than 85% seen once. V dropped 2 bases and J dropped 3; count of bases not matched to a gene: 1. This CDR3 is 15 amino acids long. From germline, CDR1 is SGHRS and CDR2 YFSETQ. The J gene is TRBJ2-1, the V gene TRBV5-1; 11 positions agree with TRBD2. The sample was CD4+ or CD8+ T cells sorted from blood, taken in a trial of the OX40 agonist ivuxolimab. The clonotype was recovered from an adult with an advanced solid tumor such as melanoma, head and neck, liver or kidney cancer. The CDR3 region has the DNA TGCGCCAGCAGCTTACTAGCGGGAGTCTACAATGAGCAGTTCTTC. It translates to CASSLLAGVYNEQFF.